This T cell receptor (beta chain) was profiled in a study of blood T cell repertoires in COVID-19. Produced via immunoSEQ multiplex PCR; TCRdb's table is partial and in-frame only. This table holds around 200,000 clones, about 85% found once. Seattle participants joined during active infection and were tracked over time. Germline V lookup: CDR1 SQVTM, CDR2 ANQGSEA. Trimming pared 4 bases from V and 6 bases from J, leaving 12 bases between. The CDR3 sequence is 12 residues long. Sequenced input: peripheral blood. The sequence derives from a person aged 70 to 80 with COVID-19, enrolled during active disease. The chain couples TRBV29-1 to TRBJ1-2; perhaps TRBD1 as D (5 bases). CDR3 nucleotide sequence: TGCAGCGTTGGGGCAGAACAGGATGGCTACACCTTC. It yields the protein CSVGAEQDGYTF.